Listed here are 27 T cell receptor beta chains from one sample, sequenced in a study of Graves' ophthalmopathy and Graves' hyperthyroidism. RNA transcripts were the template, and TCR beta CDR3 regions were amplified from them. HTBI primers were used in a first-round RT-PCR, which preceded a second-round multiplex PCR. In TCRdb, the multiplex PCR reads were re-called with MiXCR into one record per CDR3 protein. The sample contains some 520,000 distinct CDR3 sequences, approximately 15% of which appear only once. Sequenced sample: blood. Source of these receptors: a woman aged 30 to 39 with Graves' ophthalmopathy.

This clonotype was seen at least ten times. The chain links TRBV6-1 to TRBJ1-1, with a tentative D call TRBD1 (5 bases). The CDR3 covers 15 residues. The V end was cut by 4 bases, the J end by 0 bases, with 12 bases between. Germline V lookup: CDR1 MNHNS, CDR2 SASEGT. CDR3 coding DNA: TGTGCCAGCAGTGGCCGACAGTTAATGAACACTGAAGCTTTCTTT. The encoded protein is CASSGRQLMNTEAFF.

Ten or more counts support this clonotype. This chain joins TRBV20-1 and TRBJ1-6, with 8 bases that match TRBD1. CDR3 length: 17 amino acids. The V gene's germline CDR1 is DFQATT and CDR2 SNEGSKA (reference sequence). V gave up 3 bases and J gave up 0 bases; unmatched junction bases: 7. The CDR3 loop is CSARGQVLSSYNSPLHF. The CDR3, as DNA: TGCAGTGCTAGGGGACAGGTCCTAAGCTCCTATAATTCACCCCTCCACTTT.

The rearrangement links TRBV15 to TRBJ1-1; D remains unclear. V gave up 2 bases and J gave up 2 bases, with 9 bases separating them. This CDR3 is built from 14 residues. Germline CDR1 LNHNV, CDR2 YYDKDF (reference sequence). The CDR3 protein is CATSRLEGNTEAFF. In DNA, the CDR3 is TGTGCCACCAGCAGATTGGAAGGAAACACTGAAGCTTTCTTT.

The chain carries TRBV10-3 and TRBJ2-7; maybe TRBD1 (5 bases). CDR3 length equals 15 residues. In germline, CDR1 is ENHRY, CDR2 SYGVKD. V was pared by 2 bases and J by 1 base, with 12 bases between. CDR3 protein: CAISEANRLSYEQYF. Written as DNA, the CDR3 is TGTGCCATCAGTGAGGCTAACAGGTTATCCTACGAGCAGTACTTC.

This clonotype appeared many times. The chain couples TRBV29-1 to TRBJ2-7, with D unclear. Trimming pared 0 bases from V and 2 bases from J, leaving 14 bases between. CDR1 and CDR2 from the germline V gene are SQVTM and ANQGSEA. This CDR3 is 15 amino acids long. CDR3 protein: CSVEDIQPAPYEQYF. CDR3 DNA sequence: TGCAGCGTTGAAGATATCCAACCGGCACCCTACGAGCAGTACTTC.

Comments on this clonotype: This may arise from a read error, as a much more abundant clone is one base away. The rearrangement uses TRBV6-5 and TRBJ1-5; D is uncertain. Trimming took 4 bases from V and 2 from J, leaving 15 bases between them. The CDR3 spans 16 residues. Germline lookup yields CDR1 MNHEY and CDR2 SVGAGI. CDR3 sequence: CASSFSMRVGNQPQHF. CDR3 in DNA: TGTGCCAGCAGTTTCTCGATGAGGGTTGGCAATCAGCCCCAGCATTTT.

This chain connects TRBV6-1 to TRBJ2-7; D call uncertain. The germline gives CDR1 MNHNS, CDR2 SASEGT. This CDR3 has 15 amino acids. Trimming cost V 5 bases and J 3 bases, with 17 bases left between them. The CDR3 reads CASSRPRARGYEQYF. As DNA, the CDR3 is TGTGCCAGCAGTCGCCCCCGGGCCCGAGGCTACGAGCAGTACTTC.

The rearrangement uses TRBV6-1 and TRBJ2-4; D is perhaps TRBD1 (6 bases). V was shortened by 7 bases and J by 3 bases, with 16 bases between the two germline ends. In germline, CDR1 is MNHNS, CDR2 SASEGT. The CDR3 totals 15 residues. The CDR3 protein is CASTEHQGNKNIQYF. CDR3 DNA sequence: TGTGCCAGCACCGAACATCAGGGGAACAAAAACATTCAGTACTTC.

This clonotype came up many times. The chain employs TRBV27 and TRBJ2-7; the D gene is possibly TRBD1 (7 bases). Trimming removed 4 bases at V and 2 bases at J, with 12 bases between. The CDR3 runs to 14 residues. Germline V gives CDR1 MNHEY, CDR2 SMNVEV (reference sequence). The CDR3 sequence is CASSSGDSTYEQYF. The CDR3 DNA reads TGTGCCAGCAGTTCGGGGGACAGCACCTACGAGCAGTACTTC.

There are a few counts of this clonotype. This chain joins TRBV19 and TRBJ1-2; D may be TRBD1 (6 bases). V lost 5 bases, J lost 5 bases, and 18 bases lay in between. Looked up from germline, CDR1 is LNHDA and CDR2 is SQIVND (reference sequence). There are 15 residues in the CDR3. Written as DNA, the CDR3 is TGTGCCAGTAGTCTCGGCAGGGGTGGTCTTTATGGCTACACCTTC. Encoded protein: CASSLGRGGLYGYTF.

This clonotype was found many times. The gene calls are TRBV7-9 and TRBJ1-1; D perhaps matches TRBD1 (6 bases). The CDR3 spans 14 residues. Germline V CDR1 and CDR2: SEHNR, FQNEAQ (reference sequence). Trimming pared 5 bases from V and 1 base from J, leaving 11 bases between. The CDR3 nucleotides read TGTGCCAGCAGCATACGACAGGAGAACACTGAAGCTTTCTTT. Encoded protein: CASSIRQENTEAFF.

This clonotype has only a few counts. At one end the junction does not follow the germline gene, possibly because of a read error. The chain has TRBV19 and TRBJ2-2, with D perhaps TRBD1 or TRBD2 (5 bases each). Germline-derived CDR1 and CDR2 are LNHDA and SQIVND (reference sequence). CDR3 length equals 12 residues. The CDR3 nucleotides are TGTGCCAGTAGTAGTGGGACCGGGGAGCTGCTTTTT. Residues: CASSSGTGELLF.

This clonotype has at least ten counts. The chain links TRBV27 to TRBJ1-2; no clear D. Germline assignment: CDR1 MNHEY and CDR2 SMNVEV (reference sequence). The CDR3 is 14 residues long. Deletions cut 0 bases from V and 4 bases from J, with 9 bases between. CDR3 protein: CASSLSAAFYGYTF. The CDR3 DNA reads TGTGCCAGCAGTTTATCGGCAGCATTCTATGGCTACACCTTC.

This clonotype was picked up many times. V usage is TRBV28 and J usage is TRBJ2-2; D not certain. CDR3 length equals 16 residues. The germline V gene has CDR1 MDHEN and CDR2 SYDVKM. Trimming stripped 6 bases from V and 4 bases from J, with 18 bases between. The CDR3 region is CASRPPDQRGTGELFF. Written as DNA, the CDR3 is TGTGCCAGCAGGCCACCCGACCAGAGAGGCACCGGGGAGCTGTTTTTT.

With regard to this clonotype: This likely comes from a read error, as the CDR3 has no conserved phenylalanine or tryptophan at its end. The chain links TRBV5-1 to TRBJ1-5; D unclear. In germline, CDR1 is SGHRS, CDR2 YFSETQ. The CDR3 contains 13 residues. Trimming removed 0 bases from V and 4 bases from J, with 5 bases in between. The CDR3 bases are TGCGCCAGCAGCTTGGAAGTGAATCAGCCCCAGCATTTG. Translating it yields CASSLEVNQPQHL.

This clonotype occurred many times. The rearrangement links TRBV11-2 to TRBJ1-1; perhaps TRBD1 as D (5 bases). Trimming removed 1 base at V and 0 bases at J, with 15 bases between. Germline loops: CDR1 SGHAT, CDR2 FQNNGV. The CDR3 is 17 amino acids. Here the CDR3 reads CASSLVGPGVLNTEAFF. As DNA, the CDR3 is TGTGCCAGCAGCTTAGTAGGACCGGGGGTGTTGAACACTGAAGCTTTCTTT.

At least ten counts were recorded for this clonotype. The chain carries TRBV12-3 or TRBV12-4 and TRBJ1-1; the D is unclear. The CDR3 spans 14 residues. The V end lost 7 bases, the J end lost 0 bases, and 12 bases lay between the germline ends. This CDR3 reads CASILTSMNTEAFF. As DNA, the CDR3 is TGTGCCAGCATACTGACAAGTATGAACACTGAAGCTTTCTTT.

This clonotype was counted at least ten times. The rearrangement joins TRBV19 to TRBJ1-5, with 9 nucleotides matching TRBD1. The CDR3 length is 15 residues. V shed 5 bases, J shed 3 bases, and the junction held 5 bases outside the gene matches. Germline V CDR1 and CDR2: LNHDA, SQIVND (reference sequence). The CDR3 DNA sequence: TGTGCCAGTAGTCCCGGGACAGGGTTCAATCAGCCCCAGCATTTT. This codes for CASSPGTGFNQPQHF.

There are many counts of this clonotype. The junction shows a germline mismatch at one end, possibly a read error. The rearrangement uses TRBV15 and TRBJ1-5; D is unresolved. The CDR3 loop spans 13 amino acids. CDR1 and CDR2 (germline): LNHNV, YYDKDF (reference sequence). In DNA, the CDR3 is TGTGCCGCCAGCAGAGGTGATCTCGAGCCCCAGCATTTT. It codes for CAASRGDLEPQHF.

This clonotype was found many times. V gene TRBV2 combines with J gene TRBJ2-7; 12 bases are a match to TRBD2. Unmatched junction bases numbered 4, after V lost 6 bases and J lost 4 bases. From germline, CDR1 is SNHLY and CDR2 FYNNEI. CDR3 length equals 14 residues. The CDR3 DNA is TGTGCCAGCAGCTGGACTAGCGGGAAGTACGAGCAGTACTTC. It translates to CASSWTSGKYEQYF.

This clonotype has at least ten counts. V gene TRBV20-1 combines with J gene TRBJ2-2; 10 bases align to TRBD2. The CDR3 extends over 14 amino acids. Trimming removed 6 bases from V and 7 bases from J; junction bases left unmatched: 8. The V gene's germline CDR1 is DFQATT and CDR2 SNEGSKA (reference sequence). Written as DNA, the CDR3 is TGCAGTGCGAGGCGAGCGGGAGGGTTCGGGGAGCTGTTTTTT. It yields the protein CSARRAGGFGELFF.

On this clonotype: A much larger clone is a single base away; this may be a read error. Here the CDR3 reads CASSYSGVSTEACF. For the CDR3, the DNA is TGTGCCAGCAGTTACTCGGGGGTGAGCACTGAAGCTTGCTTT. The gene calls are TRBV6-5 and TRBJ1-1, with D maybe TRBD1 (5 bases). This CDR3 is built from 14 residues. CDR1 MNHEY and CDR2 SVGAGI come from the germline V gene.

This clonotype was picked up many times. The chain combines TRBV6-2 or TRBV6-3 with TRBJ1-2, with D possibly TRBD1 on 5 matching bases. In germline, CDR1 is MNHEY, CDR2 SVGEGT. Trimming took off 7 bases at V and 5 bases at J, with 17 bases between the two ends. The CDR3 is made up of 14 amino acids. In DNA form, the CDR3 reads TGTGCCAGCAAAAGGGACCCGACCTCATATGGCTACACCTTC. As protein: CASKRDPTSYGYTF.

This clonotype was observed many times. The chain combines TRBV20-1 with TRBJ1-1; D is ambiguous. The CDR3 runs to 14 residues. V was clipped by 5 bases and J by 3 bases, with 16 bases between them. The V gene's germline CDR1 is DFQATT and CDR2 SNEGSKA (reference sequence). The CDR3: CSASRPLGYTEAFF. Written as DNA, the CDR3 is TGCAGTGCTTCCCGACCTCTGGGGTACACTGAAGCTTTCTTT.

On this clonotype itself: A read error may be the cause here, since a much bigger clone is one base away. The chain combines TRBV5-1 with TRBJ2-7; 12 nucleotides line up with TRBD1. The V gene's germline CDR1 is SGHRS and CDR2 YFSETQ. CDR3 size: 13 residues. CDR3 nucleotides: TGCGCCAGCAGAACCGGGACAGGGGGCGAGCTGTACTTC. It translates to CASRTGTGGELYF.

This clonotype was counted ten times or more. The chain carries TRBV29-1 and TRBJ2-5; perhaps D is TRBD1 or TRBD2 (5 bases each). The CDR3 is 15 residues long. Germline-derived CDR1 and CDR2 are SQVTM and ANQGSEA. V lost 2 bases and J lost 5, with 18 bases in between. The CDR3 sequence is CSVESPGTGLETQYF. CDR3 coding DNA: TGCAGCGTTGAATCCCCGGGAACAGGTCTTGAGACCCAGTACTTC.

Points on this clonotype: A read error may be the cause here, since a much bigger clone is one base away. This chain connects TRBV7-3 to TRBJ1-1; 9 bases fit TRBD1. Germline V gene data show CDR1 as SGHTA and CDR2 as FQGTGA. This CDR3 has 14 amino acids. CDR3 sequence (DNA): TGTGCCAGCAGCTTCACAGGGGGCGAGACTGAAGCTTGCTTT. Its translation: CASSFTGGETEACF.